Only a few counts were recorded for the clone carrying this T cell receptor (beta chain). Its specificity is not known. This sample stems from a study of T-cell memory formation after mild COVID-19. Study at large: The TCR clusters were mostly specific to one donor. Regarding the study as a whole: In pre-infection memory, a portion of responding clones appeared, which suggested that cross-reactive memory joined. Contracting clones, day 15 to 85, had balanced CD4/CD8, and later expanders favored CD4+.

CDR3 length: 13 residues. V shed 4 bases and J shed 5 bases, with 12 bases lying between them. The V gene's germline CDR1 is SGHRS and CDR2 YFSETQ. Libraries for TCRalpha and TCRbeta carried sample barcodes and unique molecular identifiers via 5'RACE. MiXCR, run by TCRdb on the 5' RACE reads, gives a single entry per CDR3 protein. The sample gives 560,000 or so distinct CDR3 sequences, 17% of which show up once; less than 10% is in the top ten. This TCR derives from an adult woman who had mild COVID-19 (a few samples of this study predate the infection). Cell type and time point are not known. The V and J genes are TRBV5-1 and TRBJ2-5; D is perhaps TRBD1 (5 bases). Sequenced input: PBMCs or a T cell subset sorted from them (not recorded which). This chain's CDR3 is CASSMTRQETQYF. CDR3 sequence (DNA): TGCGCCAGCAGCATGACCAGACAGGAGACCCAGTACTTC. The variable domain in full, with the rest retrieved from reference TRBV5-1 and TRBJ2-5, is KAGVTQTPRYLIKTRGQQVTLSCSPISGHRSVSWYQQTPGQGLQFLFEYFSETQRNKGNFPGRFSGRQFSNSRSEMNVSTLELGDSALYLCASSMTRQETQYFGPGTRLLVL.